Below, one TCR beta chain is given with its context. Its antigen is currently unknown. TCRdb reprocessed the 5' RACE reads with MiXCR, giving one entry per CDR3 protein. The sample carries about 100,000 distinct CDR3 sequences, under 4.5% recorded once. As to time point: sample taken at primary tumor resection. The sample is drawn from a study of spatial heterogeneity in lung cancer. Study results and caveats: Tumor mutation counts were tracked by expanded intratumoral alpha and beta TCR counts. Estimation of coverage gave values of about 7% for alpha and more than 11% for beta chains in tumor T cells.

V lost 5 bases, J lost 4 bases, and 11 bases stayed unmatched. The CDR3 is 15 amino acids. Germline assignment: CDR1 SGHRS and CDR2 YFSETQ. The starting material was lung tumor tissue, obtained at surgery. J is TRBJ1-1 and V is TRBV5-1, with 7 bases aligning to TRBD1. The clonotype was recovered from a male donor with early-stage non-small cell lung cancer. The DNA for the CDR3 is TGCGCCAGCAGAAGGACAGGAGCTTTGGGCACTGAAGCTTTCTTT. This codes for CASRRTGALGTEAFF.